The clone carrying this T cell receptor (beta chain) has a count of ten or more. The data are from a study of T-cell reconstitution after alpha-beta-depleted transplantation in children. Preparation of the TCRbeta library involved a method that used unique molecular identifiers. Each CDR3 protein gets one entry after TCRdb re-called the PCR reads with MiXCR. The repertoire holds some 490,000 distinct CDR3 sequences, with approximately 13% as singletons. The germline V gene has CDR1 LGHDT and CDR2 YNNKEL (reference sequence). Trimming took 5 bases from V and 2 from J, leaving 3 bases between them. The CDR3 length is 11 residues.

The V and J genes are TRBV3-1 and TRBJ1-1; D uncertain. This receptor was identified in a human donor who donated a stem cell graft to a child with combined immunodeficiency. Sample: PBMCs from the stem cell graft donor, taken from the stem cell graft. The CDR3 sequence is CASSFNTEAFF. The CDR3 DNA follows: TGTGCCAGCAGCTTTAACACTGAAGCTTTCTTT.